This T cell receptor (beta chain) appears in the sequencing data of a study of STAT5B mutations in CD4+ large granular lymphocyte leukemia (dated 2022 in TCRdb). Background for the entire study: Among the healthy controls, the CDR3 'QG' motif was associated with a particular HLA allele. The study compared the TCRbeta repertoires of patients with CD4+ T-cell large granular lymphocyte leukemia against the TCRbeta repertoires of healthy blood donors. The purity of purified fractions was confirmed by flow cytometry on FACSCanto II or FACSVerse to exceed 95% among lymphocytes. General findings and caveats noted by the study authors: The main leukemic clonotypes were found to be private to each patient, although around a quarter of the main leukemic clonotypes were detected at low frequency in the non-leukemic repertoires of other patients. Enrichment of TRBV06-family usage was observed among the top patient clones (8/27) relative to healthy controls (2/35). CD4-sorted patient repertoires appeared more clonal than healthy CD4+ repertoires, and this difference persisted after removing the putative leukemic clones. Data were not HLA-matched; higher clonality in CD4+ versus CD8+ T-LGLL could reflect the relatively small sample size.

Based on the germline V gene (reference sequence), the CDR1 and CDR2 sequences are SGHNT and YYREEE. The CDR3 runs 16 amino acids, cysteine and phenylalanine included. This entry keeps only the CDR3 DNA: 48 bases, framed from base 1. The junction shows trimming of 4 bases on V and 5 bases on J, and the gene matches do not reach 3 bases of it. In regard to this clone: Its binding antigen is unknown. Base quality data are lacking; no much larger clone is found one base away.

The healthy controls were 37 blood donors, and the buffy coats of these donors were supplied by the Finnish Red Cross blood service. All TCR-sequenced material derived from peripheral blood: patient blood samples and healthy donor buffy coats. Peripheral blood mononuclear cells were isolated by Ficoll-Hypaque gradient centrifugation. For the healthy controls, CD4+ cells were obtained from buffy coats by magnetic purification. Genomic DNA was extracted with the Gentra Puregene Cell and Tissue kit and quantified on a Qubit 2.0 fluorometer. The immunoSEQ assay at survey resolution was applied to genomic DNA for sequencing of TCRbeta rearrangements. Per the source publication's procedure: In the TCR sequencing data, the smallest productive clonotype frequency that could be detected was 2.59 x 10-5. Only productive TCRbeta rearrangements, meaning sequences that were complete and in-frame, were kept for the analyses. Simpson clonality, calculated in the immunoSEQ Analyzer version 3.0, was used as the measure of sample clonality. Clones were binned by frequency as very rare, small, medium, large (1-20%) or hyperexpanded (>20%). OLGA 1.2.3 estimated generation probabilities, VDJtools produced V-gene circos plots, VDJdb was queried for specificities, and GLIPH identified CDR3 motifs. Here the immuneACCESS table is served through TCRdb, limited to in-frame sequences with V and J called. Missing clones are a known gap in these copies; in checked studies unresolved V genes cover under half, and the rest lacks a known reason. D and trimming come from the DNA, and the V and J calls and clone size come from that table. This sample holds about 48,000 clones; 55% to 75% were observed only once. The top ten hold 1.5% of the sample.

This sequence was found in a human donor in good health. Here the chain combines TRBV5-4 and TRBJ2-2; the junction holds 15 bases that match TRBD2. Sequenced input: CD4+ T cells from blood buffy coats. The CDR3: CASSRTSGGGTGELFF. The bases read TGTGCCAGCAGCAGGACTAGCGGGGGGGGTACCGGGGAGCTGTTTTTT.